This T cell receptor beta chain appears in the sequencing data of a study of blood T cell repertoires in COVID-19 (dated by TCRdb to 2020 to 2021). Study-level background: Samples covering the acute and convalescent phases of COVID-19 were provided by collaborators in the United States, Italy and Spain. The dataset comprised deeply sampled blood TCRbeta repertoires from subjects exposed to, actively infected with, or recovered from COVID-19. The samples were drawn from two sources: the first 160 participants of the ongoing ImmuneRACE study, and fewer than 1,500 subjects contributed by 6 global collaborators. The prospective study material was composed of cDNA or gDNA derived from T cells, B-cell-depleted T cells, or PBMCs. A freely available public database, intended as a resource for researchers studying the immune response to SARS-CoV-2, is where the repertoires were released. Nearly every sample came with metadata listing a de-identified subject ID, COVID-19 status, age in years and sex. Where HLA class I and class II types were available, the types were taken from metadata supplied by the sample provider, not from assay-based typing. Findings and caveats that apply to the study as a whole: Clinical and demographic metadata were provided uncurated, with the amount varying by source and participant.

TCRbeta CDR3 regions were amplified from genomic DNA by means of the immunoSEQ Assay, a bias-controlled multiplex PCR. As for how the authors treated the data: The number of nucleated cells in each sample was estimated by amplification of reference gene primers within the assay. Sequence reads were collapsed and filtered to measure the absolute abundance of every unique TCRbeta CDR3 rearrangement. For each sample, productive Simpson clonality was calculated as the square root of Simpson's diversity index across productive rearrangements. TCRdb retrieved this table from immuneACCESS and kept in-frame rearrangements only. Not all clones are present; in checked studies, unresolved V genes account for under half, and no reason is known for the remainder. V and J calls and clone size come straight from that table; D and trimming were deduced from the DNA. This sample holds about 480,000 clones; over 75% were observed only once. About 2% of the sample is held by the ten biggest clonotypes.

This clone has just one count. Its specific antigen is unknown. Base quality data are lacking; no much larger clone is found one base away. After removal of 7 bases from V and 7 bases from J, the junction retains 10 bases not matched to a gene. CDR1 and CDR2 are read off the germline V gene as MNHEY and SVGAGI. Counted from cysteine to phenylalanine, this CDR3 has 15 amino acids. Only CDR3 DNA is held: 45 bases, read in frame from base 1. In the prospective study, participants were about 18 to 89 years old, resided in 24 geographic areas of the United States, and were enrolled through a virtual design. Cohort assignment in the prospective study relied on participant-reported clinical history from a screening survey and a study questionnaire. Recovered participants in ImmuneRACE Cohort 3 were defined by two consecutive negative NP/OP PCR tests, clearance by a healthcare professional, or resolution of symptoms. In the prospective study, whole blood, serum and a nasopharyngeal or oropharyngeal swab were collected from each participant by mobile phlebotomists. Participants in the prospective study had the option to provide additional blood draws and questionnaires over an approximately 2-month period. Blood samples from the prospective study were shipped frozen or at room temperature prior to DNA extraction.

Sequencing used PBMCs or T cells enriched from blood (not recorded which). This TCR derives from a woman aged 35 to 49 who had recovered from COVID-19. The rearrangement combines TRBV6-5 with TRBJ2-2; 9 central bases correspond to TRBD1. This receptor carries the CDR3 CASKKGQGSVGELFF. The nucleotides are TGTGCCAGCAAGAAGGGACAGGGCTCCGTCGGGGAGCTGTTTTTT.